The next 7 T cell receptor beta chains were all read from a single sample in a study of vaccination and CD4 T cells after COVID-19. The treatment denotes: roughly 11-day PBMC culture with coronavirus spike peptide pools or control peptides (ViraFEST assay). The Oncomine TCR Beta short-read assay was what sequenced the DNA obtained from cultured CD4+ T cells. TCRdb re-called the PCR reads with MiXCR, one entry per CDR3 protein. The sample has 13,000 or so distinct CDR3 sequences, roughly 39% seen once. These receptors have no known antigen. What was sequenced was CD4+ T cells from blood, cultured in vitro. Receptor source: a human donor who had recovered from COVID-19.

This clonotype was seen a few times. The chain uses TRBV7-9 and TRBJ1-6; 7 bases agree with TRBD1. This CDR3 has 16 amino acids. Trimming cost V 1 base and J 7 bases; bases outside gene matches: 7. Germline V gene sequence: CDR1 SEHNR, CDR2 FQNEAQ (reference sequence). As DNA, the CDR3 is TGTGCCAGCAGCTTAGGTCGGGCAGGGGGAAATTCACCCCTCCACTTT. It encodes CASSLGRAGGNSPLHF.

This chain connects TRBV9 to TRBJ2-3, with 7 bases matching TRBD1. The CDR3 loop spans 16 amino acids. Germline CDR1 is SGDLS and CDR2 is YYNGEE. After removal of 2 bases from V and 2 bases from J, the junction contained 8 bases not matched to a gene. The CDR3 bases are TGTGCCAGCAGCGTCCAGACAGGGTTCGACACAGATACGCAGTATTTT. Protein sequence: CASSVQTGFDTDTQYF.

J is TRBJ1-5 and V is TRBV6-1, with TRBD1 as a possible D gene (5 bases). The CDR3 loop spans 12 amino acids. Germline assignment: CDR1 MNHNS and CDR2 SASEGT. The V gene lost 6 bases and the J gene lost 4 bases, with 7 bases spanning the gap. CDR3 loop: CASRGANQPQHF. The CDR3 DNA reads as TGTGCCAGCAGAGGGGCTAATCAGCCCCAGCATTTT.

The table lists this clonotype with a few counts. DNA of the CDR3: TGTGCCAGCAGCGACAGGGGTAATTCACCCCTCCACTTT. Protein product: CASSDRGNSPLHF. V is TRBV2 and J is TRBJ1-6, with TRBD1 identical over 8 bases. CDR3 length: 13 residues. In germline, CDR1 is SNHLY, CDR2 FYNNEI. The V gene end was trimmed by 6 bases and the J gene end by 6 bases; junction bases not matched to a gene: 1.

This chain uses TRBV12-3 or TRBV12-4 with TRBJ2-5, with TRBD2 identical over 8 bases. The CDR3 sequence is 14 residues long. V shed 5 bases and J 1 base; nucleotides not matched to a gene: 3. Written as DNA, the CDR3 is TGTGCCAGCAGTCTTAGCGGGGCCCAAGAGACCCAGTACTTC. Its translation: CASSLSGAQETQYF.

This clonotype was observed a single time. The chain couples TRBV4-1 to TRBJ2-5; weak D call: TRBD2 (6 bases). The V and J ends lost 0 bases and 0 bases respectively, with 17 bases between them. The CDR3 sequence is 18 residues long. Germline loops: CDR1 MGHRA, CDR2 YSYEKL. The CDR3 here is CASSQDIRSGGYQETQYF. The CDR3 DNA reads as TGCGCCAGCAGCCAAGATATTCGCAGCGGAGGGTACCAAGAGACCCAGTACTTC.

V usage is TRBV7-2 and J usage is TRBJ2-7; 8 positions match TRBD1. The CDR3 contains 17 residues. From germline, CDR1 is SGHTA and CDR2 FQGNSA. V lost 2 bases, J lost 2 bases, and 11 bases stayed unmatched. In nucleotides, the CDR3 is TGTGCCAGCAGCTTAACTACCGGGACAGGCTTCCCCTACGAGCAGTACTTC. Amino acids: CASSLTTGTGFPYEQYF. Combining the CDR3 with reference TRBV7-2 and TRBJ2-7 gives the whole variable domain GAGVSQSPSNKVTEKGKDVELRCDPISGHTALYWYRQSLGQGLEFLIYFQGNSAPDKSGLPSDRFSAERTGGSVSTLTIQRTQQEDSAVYLCASSLTTGTGFPYEQYFGPGTRLTVT.